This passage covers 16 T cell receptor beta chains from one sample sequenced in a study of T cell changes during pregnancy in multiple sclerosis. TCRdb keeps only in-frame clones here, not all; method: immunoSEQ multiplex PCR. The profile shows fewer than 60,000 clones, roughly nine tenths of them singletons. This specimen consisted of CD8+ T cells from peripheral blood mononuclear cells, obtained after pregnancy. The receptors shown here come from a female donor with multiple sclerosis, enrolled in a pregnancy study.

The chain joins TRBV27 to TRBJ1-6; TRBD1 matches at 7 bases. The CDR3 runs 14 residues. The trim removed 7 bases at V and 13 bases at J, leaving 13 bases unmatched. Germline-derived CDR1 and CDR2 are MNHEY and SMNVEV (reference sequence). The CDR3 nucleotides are TGTGCCAGCATTAACAGGGGTGAGGGGGGTCCCCTCCACTTT. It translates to CASINRGEGGPLHF.

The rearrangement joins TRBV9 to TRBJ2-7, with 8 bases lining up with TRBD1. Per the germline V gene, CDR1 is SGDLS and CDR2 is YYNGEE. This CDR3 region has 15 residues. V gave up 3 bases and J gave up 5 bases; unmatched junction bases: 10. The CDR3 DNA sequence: TGTGCCAGCAGCGCCTCTGACAGGGGTCAGGACGAGCAGTACTTC. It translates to CASSASDRGQDEQYF.

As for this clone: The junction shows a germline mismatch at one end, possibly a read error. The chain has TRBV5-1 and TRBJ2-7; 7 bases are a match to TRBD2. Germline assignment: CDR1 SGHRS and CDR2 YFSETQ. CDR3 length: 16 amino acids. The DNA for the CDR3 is TGCGCCAGCAGCACCGGGGTTCAGCGGGGTTCCTTCGAGCAGTACTTC. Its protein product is CASSTGVQRGSFEQYF.

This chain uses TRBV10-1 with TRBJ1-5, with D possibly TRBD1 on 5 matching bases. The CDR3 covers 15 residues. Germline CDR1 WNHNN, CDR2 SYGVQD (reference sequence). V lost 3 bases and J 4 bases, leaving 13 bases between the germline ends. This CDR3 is CASSDSQPGNQPQHF. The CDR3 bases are TGCGCCAGCAGTGACTCACAGCCAGGGAATCAGCCCCAGCATTTT.

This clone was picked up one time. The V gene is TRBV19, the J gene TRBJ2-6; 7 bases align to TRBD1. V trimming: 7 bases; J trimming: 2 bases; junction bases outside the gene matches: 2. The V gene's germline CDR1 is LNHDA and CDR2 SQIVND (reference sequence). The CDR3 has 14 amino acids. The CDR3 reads CASNTGAGANVLTF. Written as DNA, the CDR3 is TGTGCCAGTAATACAGGGGCTGGGGCCAACGTCCTGACTTTC.

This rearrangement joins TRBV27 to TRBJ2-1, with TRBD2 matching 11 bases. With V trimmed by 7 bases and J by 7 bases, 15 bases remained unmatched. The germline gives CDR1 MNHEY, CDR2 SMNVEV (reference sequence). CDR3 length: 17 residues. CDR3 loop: CASNAGASGGSTNEQFF. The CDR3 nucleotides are TGTGCCAGCAACGCCGGGGCTAGCGGGGGGTCTACTAATGAGCAGTTCTTC.

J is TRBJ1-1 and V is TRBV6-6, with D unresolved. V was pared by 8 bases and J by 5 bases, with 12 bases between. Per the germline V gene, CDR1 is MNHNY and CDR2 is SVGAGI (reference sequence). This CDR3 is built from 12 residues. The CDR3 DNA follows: TGTGCCAGCCACGAGGAGGGAACTGAAGCTTTCTTT. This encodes CASHEEGTEAFF.

The CDR3 DNA is TGTGCCAGCAGTGTCACAGGGGCCACTGAAGCTTTCTTT. Its protein is CASSVTGATEAFF. This rearrangement joins TRBV6-6 to TRBJ1-1; 7 bases agree with TRBD1. The germline CDR1 and CDR2 sequences are MNHNY and SVGAGI (reference sequence). The CDR3 covers 13 residues. Trimming took 5 bases from V and 4 from J; bases not matched to a gene: 4.

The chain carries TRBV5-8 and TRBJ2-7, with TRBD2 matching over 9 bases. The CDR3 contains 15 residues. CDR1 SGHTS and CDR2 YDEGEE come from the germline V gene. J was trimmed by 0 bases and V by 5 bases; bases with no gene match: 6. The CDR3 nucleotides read TGTGCCAGCAGAGAAGCGGGGGGCCCCTCCTACGAGCAGTACTTC. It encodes CASREAGGPSYEQYF. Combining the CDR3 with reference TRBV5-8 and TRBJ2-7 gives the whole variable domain EAGVTQSPTHLIKTRGQQATLRCSPISGHTSVYWYQQALGLGLQFLLWYDEGEERNRGNFPPRFSGRQFPNYSSELNVNALELEDSALYLCASREAGGPSYEQYFGPGTRLTVT.

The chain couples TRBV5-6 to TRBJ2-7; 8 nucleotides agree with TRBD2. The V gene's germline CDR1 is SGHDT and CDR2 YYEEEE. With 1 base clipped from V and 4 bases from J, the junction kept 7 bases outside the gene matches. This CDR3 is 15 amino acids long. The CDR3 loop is CASSLLWRGAYEQYF. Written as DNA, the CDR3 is TGTGCCAGCAGCTTGTTGTGGCGGGGGGCGTACGAGCAGTACTTC. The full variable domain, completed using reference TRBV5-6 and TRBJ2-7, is DAGVTQSPTHLIKTRGQQVTLRCSPKSGHDTVSWYQQALGQGPQFIFQYYEEEERQRGNFPDRFSGHQFPNYSSELNVNALLLGDSALYLCASSLLWRGAYEQYFGPGTRLTVT.

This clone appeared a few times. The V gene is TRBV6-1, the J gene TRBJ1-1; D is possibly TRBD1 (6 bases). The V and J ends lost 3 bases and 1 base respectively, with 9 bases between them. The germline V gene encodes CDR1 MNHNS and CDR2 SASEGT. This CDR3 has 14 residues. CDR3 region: CASSDRTENTEAFF. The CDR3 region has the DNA TGTGCCAGCAGTGACAGGACAGAGAACACTGAAGCTTTCTTT.

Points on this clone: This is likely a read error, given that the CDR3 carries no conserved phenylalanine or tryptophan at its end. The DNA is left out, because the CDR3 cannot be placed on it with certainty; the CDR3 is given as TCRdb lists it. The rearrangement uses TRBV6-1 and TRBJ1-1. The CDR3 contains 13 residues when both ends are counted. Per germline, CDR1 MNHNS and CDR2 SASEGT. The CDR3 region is CASSEDVKLTYSG.

For the CDR3, the DNA is TGTGCCAGCAGCTTAGAGGCAGCGGGCAATCAGCCCCAGCATTTT. Translation gives CASSLEAAGNQPQHF. The V and J genes are TRBV11-2 and TRBJ1-5, with unresolved D. Germline V gives CDR1 SGHAT, CDR2 FQNNGV. The V end lost 0 bases, the J end lost 2 bases, and 8 bases lay between the germline ends. The length of the CDR3 is 15 residues.

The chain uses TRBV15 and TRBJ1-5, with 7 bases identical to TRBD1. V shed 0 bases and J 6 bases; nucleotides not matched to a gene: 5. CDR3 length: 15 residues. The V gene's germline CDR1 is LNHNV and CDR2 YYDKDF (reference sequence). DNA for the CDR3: TGTGCCACCAGCAGAGAAAACAGGGGATCTCAGCCCCAGCATTTT. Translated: CATSRENRGSQPQHF. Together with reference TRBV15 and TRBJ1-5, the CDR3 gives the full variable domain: DAMVIQNPRYQVTQFGKPVTLSCSQTLNHNVMYWYQQKSSQAPKLLFHYYDKDFNNEADTPDNFQSRRPNTSFCFLDIRSPGLGDTAMYLCATSRENRGSQPQHFGDGTRLSIL.

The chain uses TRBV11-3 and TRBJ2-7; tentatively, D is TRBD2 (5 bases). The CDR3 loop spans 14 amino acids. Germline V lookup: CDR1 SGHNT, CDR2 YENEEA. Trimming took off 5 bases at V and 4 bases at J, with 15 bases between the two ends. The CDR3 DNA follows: TGTGCCAGCAGCCCGAGGACTCCTTTATACGAGCAGTACTTC. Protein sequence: CASSPRTPLYEQYF.

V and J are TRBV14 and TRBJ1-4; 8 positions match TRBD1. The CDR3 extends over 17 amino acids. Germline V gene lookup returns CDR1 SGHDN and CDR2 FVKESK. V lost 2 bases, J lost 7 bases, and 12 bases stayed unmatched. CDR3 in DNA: TGTGCCAGCAGCCAATGGGCAGGGGGCGCAGAGGGTGAAAAACTGTTTTTT. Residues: CASSQWAGGAEGEKLFF.